This T cell receptor (beta chain) was retrieved from a study of glioma-infiltrating T cells after dendritic cell vaccination. Sequencing used immunoSEQ multiplex PCR; TCRdb keeps in-frame clones, though not all of them. The sample has 80,000 to 100,000 clones, approximately 81% seen once. This clonotype was sampled from a human donor with glioblastoma. Specimen: blood, collected before dendritic cell vaccination.

The CDR3 coding sequence is TGCGCCAGCAGCTGGGCCGGGACAGAGGGGACCCAGTACTTC. Its translation is CASSWAGTEGTQYF. The chain uses TRBV5-1 and TRBJ2-5, with 7 bases matching TRBD1. V lost 3 bases to trimming and J lost 7 bases; unmatched junction nucleotides: 9. The CDR3 totals 14 residues. Germline V lookup: CDR1 SGHRS, CDR2 YFSETQ.